This TCR beta chain was documented in a study of Ad26.COV2.S vaccination and SARS-CoV-2 variants. Documented treatment: about 20 received Ad26.COV2.S at low or high dose, single or two shots; a few received placebo; per-sample allocation not given. Sampling was performed 63 days after the first vaccine or placebo injection. The J segment lost 0 bases and the V segment lost 6 bases, leaving 16 bases of the junction unmatched. CDR3 length: 19 residues. Per germline, CDR1 MRHNA and CDR2 SNTAGT. Libraries were prepared by immunoSEQ multiplex PCR; TCRdb keeps only in-frame clonotypes and omits some of them. The repertoire holds about 350,000 clones, with less than 90% as singletons.

The J gene is TRBJ1-1, the V gene TRBV6-4, with 10 bases identical to TRBD1. This clonotype originated in a person between 18 and 59 years old who received the Ad26.COV2.S COVID-19 vaccine or a placebo. This specimen consisted of peripheral blood, obtained in a trial of Ad26.COV2.S vaccine versus placebo. This CDR3 is CASRDTRDRGKGMNTEAFF. For the CDR3, the DNA is TGTGCCAGCAGAGACACCCGGGACAGGGGAAAGGGGATGAACACTGAAGCTTTCTTT.